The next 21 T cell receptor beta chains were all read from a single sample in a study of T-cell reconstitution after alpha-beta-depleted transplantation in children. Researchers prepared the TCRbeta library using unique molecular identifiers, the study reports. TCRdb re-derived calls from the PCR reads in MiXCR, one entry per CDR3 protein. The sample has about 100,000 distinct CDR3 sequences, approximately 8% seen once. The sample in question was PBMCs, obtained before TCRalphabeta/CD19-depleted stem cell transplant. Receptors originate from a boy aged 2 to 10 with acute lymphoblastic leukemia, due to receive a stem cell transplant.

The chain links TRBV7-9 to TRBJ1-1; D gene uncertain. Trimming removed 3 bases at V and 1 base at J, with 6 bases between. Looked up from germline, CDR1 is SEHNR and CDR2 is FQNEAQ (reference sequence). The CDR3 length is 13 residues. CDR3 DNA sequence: TGTGCCAGCAGCTTTGAGACGAACACTGAAGCTTTCTTT. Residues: CASSFETNTEAFF.

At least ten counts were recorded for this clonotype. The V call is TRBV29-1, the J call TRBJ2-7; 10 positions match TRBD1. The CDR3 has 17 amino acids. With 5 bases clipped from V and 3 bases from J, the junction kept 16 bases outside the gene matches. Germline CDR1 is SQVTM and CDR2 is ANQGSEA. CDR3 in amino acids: CSVRDRGPLVPFYEQYF. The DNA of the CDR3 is TGCAGCGTTCGGGACAGGGGCCCCTTAGTTCCTTTCTACGAGCAGTACTTC.

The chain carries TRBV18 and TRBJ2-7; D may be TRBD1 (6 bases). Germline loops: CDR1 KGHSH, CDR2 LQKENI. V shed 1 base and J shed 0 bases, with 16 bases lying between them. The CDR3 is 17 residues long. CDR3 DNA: TGTGCCAGCTCACCACGGGGTCAGGGGCCCCTCTCCTACGAGCAGTACGTC. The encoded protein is CASSPRGQGPLSYEQYV.

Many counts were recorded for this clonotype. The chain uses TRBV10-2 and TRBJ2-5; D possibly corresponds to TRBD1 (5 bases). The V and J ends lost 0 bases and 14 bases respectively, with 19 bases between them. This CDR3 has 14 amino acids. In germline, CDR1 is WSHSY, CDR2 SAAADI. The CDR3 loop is CASSESAVRAGGYF. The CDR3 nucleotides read TGCGCCAGCAGTGAGTCCGCGGTCAGGGCAGGCGGATACTTC.

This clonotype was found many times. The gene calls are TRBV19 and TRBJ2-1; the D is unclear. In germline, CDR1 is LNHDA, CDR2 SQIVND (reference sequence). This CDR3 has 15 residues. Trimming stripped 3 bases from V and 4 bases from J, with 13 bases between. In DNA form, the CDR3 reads TGTGCCAGTAGTATCCCGACCACGGGTTACAATGAGCAGTTCTTC. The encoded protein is CASSIPTTGYNEQFF. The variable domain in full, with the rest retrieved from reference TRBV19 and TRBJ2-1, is DGGITQSPKYLFRKEGQNVTLSCEQNLNHDAMYWYRQDPGQGLRLIYYSQIVNDFQKGDIAEGYSVSREKKESFPLTVTSAQKNPTAFYLCASSIPTTGYNEQFFGPGTRLTVL.

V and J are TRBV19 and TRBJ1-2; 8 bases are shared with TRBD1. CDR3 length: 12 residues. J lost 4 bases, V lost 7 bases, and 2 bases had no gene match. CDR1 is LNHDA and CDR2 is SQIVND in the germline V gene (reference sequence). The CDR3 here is CASTQGGYGYTF. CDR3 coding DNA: TGTGCCAGTACACAGGGGGGCTATGGCTACACCTTC.

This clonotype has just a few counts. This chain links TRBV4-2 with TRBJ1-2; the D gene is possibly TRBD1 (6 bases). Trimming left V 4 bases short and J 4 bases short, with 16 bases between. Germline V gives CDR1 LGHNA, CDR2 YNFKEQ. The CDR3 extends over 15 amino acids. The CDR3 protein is CASSPRGRGVYGYTF. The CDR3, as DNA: TGTGCCAGCAGCCCCCGCGGGAGGGGGGTCTATGGCTACACCTTC.

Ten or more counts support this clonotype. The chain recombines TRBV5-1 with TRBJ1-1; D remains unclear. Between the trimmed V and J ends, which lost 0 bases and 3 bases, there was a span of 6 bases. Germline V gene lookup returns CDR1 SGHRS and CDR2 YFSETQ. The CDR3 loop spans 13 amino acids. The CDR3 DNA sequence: TGCGCCAGCAGCTTGGTAGGGTACACTGAAGCTTTCTTT. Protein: CASSLVGYTEAFF.

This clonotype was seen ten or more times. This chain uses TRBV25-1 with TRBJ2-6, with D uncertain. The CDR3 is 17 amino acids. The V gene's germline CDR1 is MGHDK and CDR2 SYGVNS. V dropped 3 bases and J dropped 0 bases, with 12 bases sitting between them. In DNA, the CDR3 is TGTGCCAGCAGTGACGAGGCGCCGGGCTCTGGGGCCAACGTCCTGACTTTC. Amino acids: CASSDEAPGSGANVLTF.

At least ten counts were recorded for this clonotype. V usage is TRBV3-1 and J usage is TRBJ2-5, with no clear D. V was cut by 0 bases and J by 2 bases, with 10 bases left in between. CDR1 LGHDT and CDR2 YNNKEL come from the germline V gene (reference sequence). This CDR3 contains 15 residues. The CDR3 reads CASSQDPRGQETQYF. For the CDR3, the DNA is TGTGCCAGCAGCCAAGATCCCCGAGGACAAGAGACCCAGTACTTC.

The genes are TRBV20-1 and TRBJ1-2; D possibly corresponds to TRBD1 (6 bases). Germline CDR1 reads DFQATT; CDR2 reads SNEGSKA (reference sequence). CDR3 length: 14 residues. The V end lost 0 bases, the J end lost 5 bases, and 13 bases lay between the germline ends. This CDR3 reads CSARDPRGRYGYTF. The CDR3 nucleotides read TGCAGTGCTAGAGATCCCAGGGGAAGGTATGGCTACACCTTC.

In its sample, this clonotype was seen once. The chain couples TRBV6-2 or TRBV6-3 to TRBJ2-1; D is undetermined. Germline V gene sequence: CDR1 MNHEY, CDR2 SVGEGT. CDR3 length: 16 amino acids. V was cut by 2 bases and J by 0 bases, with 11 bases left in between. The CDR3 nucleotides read TGTGCCAGCAGTTACGACGTCTGGGGCTCCTACAATGAGCAGTTCTTC. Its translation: CASSYDVWGSYNEQFF.

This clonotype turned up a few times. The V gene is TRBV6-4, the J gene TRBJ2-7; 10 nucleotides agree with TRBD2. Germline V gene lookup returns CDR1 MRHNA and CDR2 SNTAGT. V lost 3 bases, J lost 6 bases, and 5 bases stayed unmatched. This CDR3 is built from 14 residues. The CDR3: CASSELAGGREQYF. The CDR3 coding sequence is TGTGCCAGCAGTGAATTAGCGGGGGGCCGCGAGCAGTACTTC.

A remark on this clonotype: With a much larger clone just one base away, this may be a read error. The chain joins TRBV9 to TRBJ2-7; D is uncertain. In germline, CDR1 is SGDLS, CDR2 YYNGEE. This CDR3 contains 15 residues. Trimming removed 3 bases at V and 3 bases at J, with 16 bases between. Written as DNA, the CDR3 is TGTGCCAGCAGCGCAGAAGTCCGTCTTTTCTACGAGCAGTACTTC. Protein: CASSAEVRLFYEQYF.

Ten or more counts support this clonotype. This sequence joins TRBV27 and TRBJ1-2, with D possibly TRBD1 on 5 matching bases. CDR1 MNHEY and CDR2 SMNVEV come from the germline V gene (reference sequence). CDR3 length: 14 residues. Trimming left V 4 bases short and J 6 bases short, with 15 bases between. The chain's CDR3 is CASSSGKIGDGYTF. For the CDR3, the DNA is TGTGCCAGCAGTTCCGGCAAAATAGGGGATGGCTACACCTTC.

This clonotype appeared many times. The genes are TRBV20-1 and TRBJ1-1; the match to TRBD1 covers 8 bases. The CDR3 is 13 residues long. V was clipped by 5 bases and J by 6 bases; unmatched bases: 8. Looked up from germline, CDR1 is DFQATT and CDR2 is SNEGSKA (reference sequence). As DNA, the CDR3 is TGCAGTGCTGGGGGACAGGATGTCCCTGAAGCTTTCTTT. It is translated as CSAGGQDVPEAFF.

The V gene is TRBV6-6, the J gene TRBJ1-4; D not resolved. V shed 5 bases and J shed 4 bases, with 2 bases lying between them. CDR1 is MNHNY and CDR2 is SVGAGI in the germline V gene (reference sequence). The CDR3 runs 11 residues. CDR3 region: CASSLNEKLFF. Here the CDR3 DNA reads TGTGCCAGCAGTCTTAATGAAAAACTGTTTTTT.

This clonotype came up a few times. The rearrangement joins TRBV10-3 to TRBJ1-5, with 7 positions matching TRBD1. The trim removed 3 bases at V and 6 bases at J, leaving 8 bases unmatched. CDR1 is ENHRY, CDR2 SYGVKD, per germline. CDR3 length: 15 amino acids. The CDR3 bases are TGTGCCATCAGTGATGTCAGGGGGGCTCGTCAGCCCCAGCATTTT. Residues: CAISDVRGARQPQHF.

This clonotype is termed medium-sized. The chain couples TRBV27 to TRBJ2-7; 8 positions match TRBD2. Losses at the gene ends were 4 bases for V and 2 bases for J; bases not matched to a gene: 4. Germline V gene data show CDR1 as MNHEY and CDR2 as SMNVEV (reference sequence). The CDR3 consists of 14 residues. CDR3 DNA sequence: TGTGCCAGCAGTTCCACGGGGGGGCCCTACGAGCAGTACTTC. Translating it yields CASSSTGGPYEQYF.

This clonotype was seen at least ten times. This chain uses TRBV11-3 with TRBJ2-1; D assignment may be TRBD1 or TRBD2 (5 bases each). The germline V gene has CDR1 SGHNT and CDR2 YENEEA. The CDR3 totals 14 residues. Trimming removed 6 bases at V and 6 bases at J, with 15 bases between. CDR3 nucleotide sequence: TGTGCCAGCAGTGGGGCTAGCTTTCGCAATGAGCAGTTCTTC. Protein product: CASSGASFRNEQFF.

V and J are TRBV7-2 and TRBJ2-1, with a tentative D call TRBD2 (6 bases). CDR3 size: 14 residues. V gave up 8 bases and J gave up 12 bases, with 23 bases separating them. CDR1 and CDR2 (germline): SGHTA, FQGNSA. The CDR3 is CASQPRDGRRGQFF. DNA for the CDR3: TGTGCCAGCCAGCCCCGGGACGGTCGGAGGGGGCAGTTCTTC.